This T cell receptor (beta chain) appears in the sequencing data of a study of cytomegalovirus exposure and HLA in healthy donors. PCR involved 60 Vbeta and 13 Jbeta primers. The repertoire was sequenced with immunoSEQ multiplex PCR; TCRdb's copy has only in-frame clones and lacks some. The sample has roughly 180,000 clones; roughly 9.4% are singletons. This CDR3 is 17 amino acids long. J was trimmed by 0 bases and V by 6 bases; bases with no gene match: 8. Germline CDR1 is KGHSH and CDR2 is LQKENI. The chain couples TRBV18 to TRBJ2-6; the match to TRBD1 covers 7 bases. The origin of this receptor is a young woman in good health and CMV-seropositive. Sequencing was carried out using PBMCs. The CDR3 DNA is TGTGCCAGCTCGAAGGACAGGATTCACTCTGGGGCCAACGTCCTGACTTTC. It yields the protein CASSKDRIHSGANVLTF.